Below, one TCR beta chain is given with its context. The data belong to a study of long-term antiretroviral therapy in people with HIV. CDR3 length: 13 residues. From germline, CDR1 is SQVTM and CDR2 ANQGSEA. Trimming removed 0 bases from V and 5 bases from J, with 10 bases in between. It was version v3.0 of the immunoSEQ assay that was run at survey level. Some clones are missing from TCRdb's copy, which holds only in-frame ones; the method was immunoSEQ multiplex PCR. Of about 37,000 clones in the sample, less than 90% were seen once. V is TRBV29-1 and J is TRBJ1-1; no clear D. The receptor was derived from a man aged 18 to 29 with HIV. The specimen was unsorted PBMCs, collected 1 year after starting antiretroviral therapy. CDR3 sequence: CSVEDRGYTEAFF. The CDR3 nucleotides read TGCAGCGTTGAAGATCGAGGGTATACTGAAGCTTTCTTT.